Below are 25 T cell receptor beta chains sequenced from a single sample in a study of Tregs in tolerant kidney transplant recipients. The assay was immunoSEQ multiplex PCR, and TCRdb's table has in-frame clones only and misses some. The repertoire holds about 21,000 clones, with over 70% as singletons. Mixed chimerism was transient after nonmyeloablative marrow transplants from related graft donors. This specimen was CD8+ T cells from blood (PBMCs), taken 6 months after the transplant. Receptor source: a human patient who received a combined kidney and bone marrow transplant. Some T cells may be supplied by the graft donor.

CDR3 DNA sequence: TGTGCCAGCAGTCCCCTCATGACTCAAGAGACCCAGTACTTC. The encoded protein is CASSPLMTQETQYF. The V call is TRBV27, the J call TRBJ2-5; D gene unclear. Trimming pared 5 bases from V and 2 bases from J, leaving 12 bases between. The CDR3 extends over 14 amino acids. Germline V gene data show CDR1 as MNHEY and CDR2 as SMNVEV (reference sequence).

This clone was recorded a few times. The genes are TRBV9 and TRBJ2-2; D possibly corresponds to TRBD1 (6 bases). Germline CDR1 SGDLS, CDR2 YYNGEE. This CDR3 contains 15 residues. The V end was cut by 1 base, the J end by 8 bases, with 15 bases between. The CDR3: CASSVSLGAGGELFF. In nucleotides, the CDR3 is TGTGCCAGCAGCGTATCGTTGGGGGCAGGAGGGGAGCTGTTTTTT. The whole variable domain, filled in from reference TRBV9 and TRBJ2-2, reads DSGVTQTPKHLITATGQRVTLRCSPRSGDLSVYWYQQSLDQGLQFLIQYYNGEERAKGNILERFSAQQFPDLHSELNLSSLELGDSALYFCASSVSLGAGGELFFGEGSRLTVL.

The table lists this clone with a count of one. The chain links TRBV7-3 to TRBJ2-1, with 7 bases matching TRBD2. With 1 base clipped from V and 4 bases from J, the junction kept 7 bases outside the gene matches. Germline-derived CDR1 and CDR2 are SGHTA and FQGTGA. The CDR3 is 16 amino acids. DNA for the CDR3: TGTGCCAGCAGCTTAAGCGCTAGCGGAGAGTACAATGAGCAGTTCTTC. Translated: CASSLSASGEYNEQFF.

CDR3 in amino acids: CASSHRLAGGFTNTGELFF. CDR3 sequence (DNA): TGCGCCAGCAGCCACCGACTAGCGGGAGGATTCACGAACACCGGGGAGCTGTTTTTT. This chain joins TRBV5-1 and TRBJ2-2; 13 bases are shared with TRBD2. This CDR3 has 19 amino acids. The ends lost 4 bases at V and 0 bases at J; junction bases unmatched: 9. Germline V gene lookup returns CDR1 SGHRS and CDR2 YFSETQ.

The rearrangement links TRBV7-6 to TRBJ2-1; the match to TRBD1 covers 7 bases. CDR3 size: 19 residues. CDR1 is SGHVS, CDR2 FNYEAQ, per germline. V lost 0 bases and J lost 2; bases outside the gene matches: 13. For the CDR3, the DNA is TGTGCCAGCAGCTTAGCGCCGCAGACAGGGCCCTTTCCCTACAATGAGCAGTTCTTC. Translation gives CASSLAPQTGPFPYNEQFF. Supplemented by reference TRBV7-6 and TRBJ2-1, the full variable domain reads GAGVSQSPRYKVTKRGQDVALRCDPISGHVSLYWYRQALGQGPEFLTYFNYEAQQDKSGLPNDRFSAERPEGSISTLTIQRTEQRDSAMYRCASSLAPQTGPFPYNEQFFGPGTRLTVL.

The chain links TRBV28 to TRBJ1-1; D ambiguous. Trimming left V 2 bases short and J 2 bases short, with 9 bases between. CDR1 and CDR2 (germline): MDHEN, SYDVKM. CDR3 length: 14 amino acids. The CDR3 region has the DNA TGTGCCAGCAGTTTAGTGGGGAGCAACACTGAAGCTTTCTTT. Translating it yields CASSLVGSNTEAFF. Supplemented by reference TRBV28 and TRBJ1-1, the full variable domain reads DVKVTQSSRYLVKRTGEKVFLECVQDMDHENMFWYRQDPGLGLRLIYFSYDVKMKEKGDIPEGYSVSREKKERFSLILESASTNQTSMYLCASSLVGSNTEAFFGQGTRLTVV.

The chain combines TRBV11-2 with TRBJ2-7; TRBD1 is a possible D gene (6 bases). Germline V CDR1 and CDR2: SGHAT, FQNNGV. The CDR3 has 12 residues. Trimming took off 7 bases at V and 5 bases at J, with 12 bases between the two ends. The CDR3 sequence is CASTPAGDEQYF. CDR3 DNA: TGTGCCAGCACCCCCGCAGGGGACGAGCAGTACTTC.

This CDR3 reads CSVTTATNYGYTF. DNA of the CDR3: TGCAGCGTTACGACAGCCACTAACTATGGCTACACCTTC. The gene calls are TRBV29-1 and TRBJ1-2, with a possible D match to TRBD1 (5 bases). V was cut by 5 bases and J by 0 bases, with 10 bases left in between. The CDR3 totals 13 residues. CDR1 and CDR2 from the germline V gene are SQVTM and ANQGSEA.

This chain joins TRBV6-1 and TRBJ1-1; D call uncertain. CDR3 length: 14 residues. V was clipped by 6 bases and J by 3 bases, with 14 bases between them. The germline gives CDR1 MNHNS, CDR2 SASEGT. The CDR3 loop is CASRVEREHTEAFF. The CDR3 nucleotides read TGTGCCAGCAGGGTGGAAAGGGAGCACACTGAAGCTTTCTTT.

This CDR3 reads CASSQVDRGSNQPQHF. CDR3 nucleotide sequence: TGTGCCAGCAGCCAAGTGGACAGGGGCAGCAATCAGCCCCAGCATTTT. The V gene is TRBV4-2, the J gene TRBJ1-5; TRBD1 aligns across 9 bases. CDR3 length equals 16 residues. The V gene's germline CDR1 is LGHNA and CDR2 YNFKEQ. The V segment lost 1 base and the J segment 1 base; nucleotides outside the gene matches: 2.

This chain uses TRBV2 with TRBJ2-7; D gene ambiguous. The CDR3 sequence is 13 residues long. Trimming left V 6 bases short and J 0 bases short, with 9 bases between. Germline V lookup: CDR1 SNHLY, CDR2 FYNNEI. As DNA, the CDR3 is TGTGCCAGCAGGGGTACTAACTCCTACGAGCAGTACTTC. Its protein is CASRGTNSYEQYF.

The gene calls are TRBV9 and TRBJ2-7; TRBD2 matches 10 bases. This CDR3 spans 16 amino acids. With 4 bases clipped from V and 0 bases from J, the junction kept 7 bases outside the gene matches. Per the germline V gene, CDR1 is SGDLS and CDR2 is YYNGEE. CDR3 residues: CASSSEAGGASYEQYF. In nucleotides, the CDR3 is TGTGCCAGCAGCTCGGAAGCGGGAGGGGCCTCCTACGAGCAGTACTTC.

V and J are TRBV25-1 and TRBJ1-2; no firm D call. The CDR3 contains 13 residues. V was trimmed by 8 bases and J by 6 bases, leaving 16 bases between them. Germline values: CDR1 MGHDK, CDR2 SYGVNS. CDR3 nucleotides: TGTGCCAGCCGAGACGTGGTTGGAGATGGCTACACCTTC. It specifies CASRDVVGDGYTF.

The rearrangement uses TRBV11-2 and TRBJ2-1, with TRBD2 identical over 13 bases. Germline lookup yields CDR1 SGHAT and CDR2 FQNNGV. J lost 8 bases, V lost 0 bases, and 10 bases had no gene match. The CDR3 has 18 amino acids. Here the CDR3 DNA reads TGTGCCAGCAGCTTAGACCCTCTACTAGCGGGGGGGCCCTATGAGCAGTTCTTC. It yields the protein CASSLDPLLAGGPYEQFF.

The V call is TRBV11-2, the J call TRBJ1-5, with D perhaps matching TRBD1 (5 bases). Germline CDR1 reads SGHAT; CDR2 reads FQNNGV. Deletions cut 3 bases from V and 4 bases from J, with 13 bases between. The CDR3 contains 15 residues. The CDR3: CASSFGKGRNQPQHF. As DNA, the CDR3 is TGTGCCAGCAGCTTTGGTAAGGGGCGTAATCAGCCCCAGCATTTT.

The chain uses TRBV13 and TRBJ2-3; D may be TRBD2 (6 bases). Trimming shortened V by 4 bases and J by 0 bases, and 14 bases separated the two germline ends. From germline, CDR1 is PRHDT and CDR2 FYEKMQ (reference sequence). The CDR3 extends over 16 amino acids. The CDR3 DNA reads TGTGCCAGCAGCTCGTTTTCAAGCGGGAGCACAGATACGCAGTATTTT. Translation gives CASSSFSSGSTDTQYF.

This chain links TRBV4-2 with TRBJ1-2; D is possibly TRBD1 (5 bases). Germline assignment: CDR1 LGHNA and CDR2 YNFKEQ. V shed 5 bases and J shed 4 bases, with 14 bases lying between them. This CDR3 has 14 amino acids. The CDR3 sequence: CASSLDQGLYGYTF. The CDR3 bases are TGTGCCAGCAGCTTGGACCAGGGTCTCTATGGCTACACCTTC.

The CDR3 spells CASSIGGTSYEQYF. CDR3 DNA sequence: TGTGCCAGTAGTATAGGCGGGACTAGCTACGAGCAGTACTTC. The chain joins TRBV19 to TRBJ2-7, with TRBD2 identical over 8 bases. V shed 1 base, J shed 3 bases, and the junction held 2 bases outside the gene matches. The CDR3 is 14 residues long. Germline CDR1 and CDR2: LNHDA and SQIVND (reference sequence).

The chain recombines TRBV18 with TRBJ2-1; D may be TRBD2 (6 bases). V was trimmed by 5 bases and J by 0 bases, leaving 8 bases between them. The CDR3 is 14 residues long. Germline V gene sequence: CDR1 KGHSH, CDR2 LQKENI. The CDR3 nucleotides are TGTGCCAGCTCAGCGGGGAGCTCCTACAATGAGCAGTTCTTC. Its translation is CASSAGSSYNEQFF.

About this clone itself: This CDR3 is also generated by other DNA sequences in the sample. The V and J genes are TRBV5-6 and TRBJ1-6, with TRBD1 as a possible D gene (6 bases). Trimming stripped 4 bases from V and 2 bases from J, with 16 bases between. The CDR3 totals 17 residues. CDR1 SGHDT and CDR2 YYEEEE come from the germline V gene. DNA of the CDR3: TGTGCCAGCAGCCCAGGACAGCGGAGAACCTATAATTCACCCCTCCACTTT. Its protein is CASSPGQRRTYNSPLHF.

The chain combines TRBV2 with TRBJ1-1; TRBD1 aligns across 7 bases. CDR1 and CDR2 from the germline V gene are SNHLY and FYNNEI. The CDR3 spans 17 residues. V was clipped by 4 bases and J by 0 bases; unmatched bases: 11. CDR3 loop: CASSARQGQTMNTEAFF. In nucleotides, the CDR3 is TGTGCCAGCAGTGCCCGACAGGGACAGACCATGAACACTGAAGCTTTCTTT.

The chain carries TRBV28 and TRBJ2-7; 8 nucleotides agree with TRBD2. This CDR3 is 14 amino acids long. Losses at the gene ends were 8 bases for V and 2 bases for J; bases not matched to a gene: 8. Germline CDR1 is MDHEN and CDR2 is SYDVKM. CDR3 sequence (DNA): TGTGCCAGCCGCCCAGTTAGCGGGGCCTACGAGCAGTACTTC. Translated: CASRPVSGAYEQYF.

The chain has TRBV18 and TRBJ2-3; 7 bases align to TRBD2. The length of the CDR3 is 18 residues. J was trimmed by 3 bases and V by 2 bases; bases with no gene match: 14. Germline CDR1 and CDR2: KGHSH and LQKENI. This CDR3 is CASSPGRGAATLTDTQYF. The CDR3 DNA reads as TGTGCCAGCTCACCAGGGAGGGGCGCTGCCACCCTGACAGATACGCAGTATTTT.

This clone was recorded once. The rearrangement uses TRBV11-2 and TRBJ2-1; D is perhaps TRBD2 (6 bases). V was pared by 8 bases and J by 3 bases, with 17 bases between. The CDR3 length is 15 residues. CDR1 is SGHAT, CDR2 FQNNGV, per germline. The CDR3 nucleotides are TGTGCCAGCCGCCTCCCTAGCGAGTACTACAATGAGCAGTTCTTC. Protein sequence: CASRLPSEYYNEQFF.

This rearrangement joins TRBV4-1 to TRBJ2-2, with 8 bases that match TRBD2. Germline CDR1 is MGHRA and CDR2 is YSYEKL. This CDR3 has 14 amino acids. The trim removed 3 bases at V and 7 bases at J, leaving 4 bases unmatched. CDR3 bases: TGCGCCAGCAGCCAGGGACTAGAGGTCGGGGAGCTGTTTTTT. Protein product: CASSQGLEVGELFF.